Below, one TCR beta chain is given with its context. Its antigen is currently unknown. This sample stems from a study of blood T cells in healthy people across ages. Samples each had at least 6 micrograms of total RNA extracted. The study, taken as a whole, reports: There were more naive CD4+ cells and higher diversity in long-lived donors than in aged donors. Significant beta diversity loss was already apparent by age roughly 38, declining roughly linearly.

Germline CDR1 is MGHDK and CDR2 is SYGVNS. V lost 1 base and J lost 8, with 14 bases in between. This CDR3 has 15 amino acids. Sample-barcoded 5' priming and a J-beta primer mix drove a second PCR of 7 to 11 cycles. All cDNA molecules were each tagged by a template-switch adaptor with 12 random nucleotides. Using its own MiXCR run on the 5' RACE reads, TCRdb lists one record per CDR3 protein. The sample includes 850,000 to 1,100,000 distinct CDR3 sequences, 30% to 40% of them seen just once. This sequence originates from a man aged 18 to 30 in good health. The sequenced sample consisted of blood. This chain connects TRBV25-1 to TRBJ1-4, with a possible D match to TRBD1 (5 bases). CDR3 sequence: CASSEFKGLTEKLFF. CDR3 sequence (DNA): TGTGCCAGCAGTGAATTTAAGGGACTTACCGAAAAACTGTTTTTT.